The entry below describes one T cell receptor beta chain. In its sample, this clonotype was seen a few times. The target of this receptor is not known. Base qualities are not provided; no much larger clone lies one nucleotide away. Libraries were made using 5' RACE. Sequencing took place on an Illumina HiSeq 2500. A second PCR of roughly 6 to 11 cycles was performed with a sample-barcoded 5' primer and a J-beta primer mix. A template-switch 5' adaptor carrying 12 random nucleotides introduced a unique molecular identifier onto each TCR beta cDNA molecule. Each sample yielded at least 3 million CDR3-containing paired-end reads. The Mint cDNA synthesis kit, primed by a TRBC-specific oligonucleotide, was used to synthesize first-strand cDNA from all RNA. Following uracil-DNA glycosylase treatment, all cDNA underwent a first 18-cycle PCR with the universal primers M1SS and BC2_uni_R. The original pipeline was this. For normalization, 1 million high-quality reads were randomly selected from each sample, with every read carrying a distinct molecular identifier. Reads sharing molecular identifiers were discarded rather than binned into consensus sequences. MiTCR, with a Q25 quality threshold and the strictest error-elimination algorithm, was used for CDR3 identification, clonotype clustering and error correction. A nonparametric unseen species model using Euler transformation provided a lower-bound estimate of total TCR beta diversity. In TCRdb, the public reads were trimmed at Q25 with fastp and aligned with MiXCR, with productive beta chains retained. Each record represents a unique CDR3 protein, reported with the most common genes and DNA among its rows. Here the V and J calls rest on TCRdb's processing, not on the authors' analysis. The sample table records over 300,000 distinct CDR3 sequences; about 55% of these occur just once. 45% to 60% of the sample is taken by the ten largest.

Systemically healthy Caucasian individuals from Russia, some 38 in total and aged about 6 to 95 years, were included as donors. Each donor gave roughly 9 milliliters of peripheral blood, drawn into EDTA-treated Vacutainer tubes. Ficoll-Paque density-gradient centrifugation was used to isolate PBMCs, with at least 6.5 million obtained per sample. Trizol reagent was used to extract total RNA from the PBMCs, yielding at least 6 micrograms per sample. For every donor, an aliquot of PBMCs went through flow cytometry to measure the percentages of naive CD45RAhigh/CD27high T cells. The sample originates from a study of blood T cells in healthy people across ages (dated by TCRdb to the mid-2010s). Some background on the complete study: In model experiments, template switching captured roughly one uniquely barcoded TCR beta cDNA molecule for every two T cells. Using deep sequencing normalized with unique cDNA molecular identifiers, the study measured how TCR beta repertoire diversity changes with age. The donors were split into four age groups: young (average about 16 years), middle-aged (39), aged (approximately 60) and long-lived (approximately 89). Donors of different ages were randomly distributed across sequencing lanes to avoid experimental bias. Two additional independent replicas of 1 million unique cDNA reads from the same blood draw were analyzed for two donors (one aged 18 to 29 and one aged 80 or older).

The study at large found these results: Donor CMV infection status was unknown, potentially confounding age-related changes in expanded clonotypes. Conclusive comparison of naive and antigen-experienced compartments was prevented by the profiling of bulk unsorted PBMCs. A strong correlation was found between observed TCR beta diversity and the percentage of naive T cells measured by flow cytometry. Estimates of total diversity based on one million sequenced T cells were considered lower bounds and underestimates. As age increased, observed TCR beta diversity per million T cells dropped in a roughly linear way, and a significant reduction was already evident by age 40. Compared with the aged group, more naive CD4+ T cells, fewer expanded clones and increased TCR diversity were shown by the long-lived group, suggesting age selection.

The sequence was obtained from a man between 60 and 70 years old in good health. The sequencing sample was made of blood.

The DNA sequence follows: TGTGCCAGCAGTTACAATTTTCTACAGGCCTCGTATGGCTACACCTTC. Its translation reads: CASSYNFLQASYGYTF. The V and J genes are TRBV6-2 or TRBV6-3 and TRBJ1-2; a tentative D match to TRBD1 spans 5 bases. The germline V gene sets CDR1 to MNHEY and CDR2 to SVGEGT. Trimming at the junction amounts to 2 bases on V and 5 bases on J, and the germline ends lie 18 bases apart. The CDR3 spans 16 residues, from the cysteine through the phenylalanine. The DNA shown is the 48-base CDR3, in frame from base 1.